A single sample gave rise to the 26 T cell receptor beta chains below, sequenced in a study of response to subunit inactivated influenza vaccine (dated by TCRdb to the late 2010s). Library preparation used RT-PCR. Sequencing relied on an Illumina HiSeq 2500. Through fastp at Q25 and MiXCR, TCRdb rebuilt clones from the public reads, retaining in-frame beta chains. Rows matching on CDR3 protein sequence are summarized as one entry with the most common DNA and genes. This sample holds 750,000 to 850,000 distinct CDR3 sequences; 18% were observed only once. Of the sample, 9.5% to 13% falls within the top ten clones. Source: PBMCs from blood, taken more than 4 days after vaccination. Receptor source: a man aged 50 to 59 who received an inactivated influenza vaccine. Donor details come from another sample of the same person, matched by shared clones.

The V call is TRBV5-4, the J call TRBJ2-1; perhaps TRBD2 as D (5 bases). V lost 0 bases and J 9 bases, leaving 7 bases between the germline ends. The CDR3 has 12 residues. Per germline, CDR1 SGHNT and CDR2 YYREEE (reference sequence). The CDR3 reads CASSLGRIEQFF. Written as DNA, the CDR3 is TGTGCCAGCAGCTTGGGGAGGATTGAGCAGTTCTTC.

This chain links TRBV20-1 with TRBJ2-5; 9 positions agree with TRBD1. CDR3 length: 17 amino acids. V was pared by 0 bases and J by 5 bases, with 13 bases of the junction left unmatched. Germline lookup yields CDR1 DFQATT and CDR2 SNEGSKA (reference sequence). The CDR3 nucleotides read TGCAGTGCTAGAGACATAATCGGGACAGGGAGTTCGGAGACCCAGTACTTC. It codes for CSARDIIGTGSSETQYF.

The rearrangement joins TRBV29-1 to TRBJ2-7; D unclear. Germline V CDR1 and CDR2: SQVTM, ANQGSEA. Trimming removed 7 bases at V and 5 bases at J, with 15 bases between. CDR3 length: 12 amino acids. CDR3 region: CSAVSGKHEQYF. The CDR3 nucleotides are TGCAGCGCTGTCAGTGGAAAGCACGAGCAGTACTTC.

The chain couples TRBV20-1 to TRBJ2-3; the match to TRBD2 covers 9 bases. The V gene end was trimmed by 5 bases and the J gene end by 8 bases; junction bases not matched to a gene: 11. CDR1 and CDR2 (germline): DFQATT, SNEGSKA (reference sequence). This CDR3 spans 14 amino acids. The CDR3 reads CSAAGLALWGTQYF. The CDR3 nucleotides read TGCAGTGCTGCGGGACTAGCCCTGTGGGGTACGCAGTATTTT.

This sequence joins TRBV20-1 and TRBJ2-2, with 10 bases identical to TRBD1. The CDR3 has 15 amino acids. Germline trimming cut 5 bases from V and 2 bases from J; bases unmatched to any gene: 5. Germline assignment: CDR1 DFQATT and CDR2 SNEGSKA (reference sequence). The CDR3 DNA sequence: TGCAGTGCTCCGCGGACAGGGGGAAACACCGGGGAGCTGTTTTTT. Translation: CSAPRTGGNTGELFF.

In its sample, this clonotype was seen a few times. The chain is built from TRBV6-5 and TRBJ2-4; TRBD1 matches at 8 bases. CDR3 length: 14 residues. Germline V lookup: CDR1 MNHEY, CDR2 SVGAGI. V lost 4 bases, J lost 8 bases, and 7 bases stayed unmatched. As DNA, the CDR3 is TGTGCCAGCAGTTCATCTCGACAGGGGCACATTCAGTACTTC. This gives the protein CASSSSRQGHIQYF.

The genes are TRBV10-1 and TRBJ2-1; 8 nucleotides match TRBD2. Trimming took 4 bases from V and 4 from J; bases not matched to a gene: 6. Germline CDR1 and CDR2: WNHNN and SYGVQD (reference sequence). The CDR3 is made up of 15 amino acids. The CDR3 loop is CASSGRGGRYNEQFF. CDR3 in DNA: TGCGCCAGCAGTGGACGGGGGGGCCGATACAATGAGCAGTTCTTC.

J is TRBJ2-4 and V is TRBV20-1; D possibly corresponds to TRBD2 (7 bases). The CDR3 is made up of 13 amino acids. V was clipped by 1 base and J by 9 bases, with 13 bases between them. The germline CDR1 and CDR2 sequences are DFQATT and SNEGSKA (reference sequence). The CDR3 here is CSARVGGLGIQYF. The CDR3 nucleotides are TGCAGTGCTAGAGTCGGGGGGCTTGGCATTCAGTACTTC.

The chain has TRBV7-9 and TRBJ2-1; the match to TRBD2 covers 7 bases. The V gene end was trimmed by 5 bases and the J gene end by 12 bases; junction bases not matched to a gene: 13. The germline V gene has CDR1 SEHNR and CDR2 FQNEAQ (reference sequence). The CDR3 has 14 residues. The CDR3 here is CASSRSGLLAPQFF. DNA of the CDR3: TGTGCCAGCAGCAGATCGGGACTACTGGCGCCGCAGTTCTTC.

A few counts support this clonotype. This chain links TRBV29-1 with TRBJ1-4; D not certain. Looked up from germline, CDR1 is SQVTM and CDR2 is ANQGSEA. V dropped 4 bases and J dropped 2 bases, with 5 bases sitting between them. This CDR3 contains 12 residues. The CDR3 protein is CSVGLTNEKLFF. CDR3 bases: TGCAGCGTTGGCCTCACTAATGAAAAACTGTTTTTT. Drawing the rest from reference TRBV29-1 and TRBJ1-4, the complete variable domain is SAVISQKPSRDICQRGTSLTIQCQVDSQVTMMFWYRQQPGQSLTLIATANQGSEATYESGFVIDKFPISRPNLTFSTLTVSNMSPEDSSIYLCSVGLTNEKLFFGSGTQLSVL.

The chain has TRBV5-1 and TRBJ2-1; 7 bases align to TRBD1. CDR3 length: 16 residues. Germline values: CDR1 SGHRS, CDR2 YFSETQ. V gave up 4 bases and J gave up 0 bases; unmatched junction bases: 7. The chain's CDR3 is CASSKQGMSSYNEQFF. CDR3 coding DNA: TGCGCCAGCAGCAAACAGGGGATGAGCTCCTACAATGAGCAGTTCTTC.

V and J are TRBV7-8 and TRBJ2-3; TRBD2 agrees at 7 bases. There are 16 residues in the CDR3. V was pared by 1 base and J by 3 bases, with 7 bases of the junction left unmatched. The germline V gene encodes CDR1 SGHVS and CDR2 FQNEAQ. The CDR3 region is CASSLGLAAKTDTQYF. CDR3 DNA: TGTGCCAGCAGCTTAGGGCTAGCGGCGAAAACAGATACGCAGTATTTT. Variable domain in full (rest from reference TRBV7-8 and TRBJ2-3): GAGVSQSPRYKVAKRGQDVALRCDPISGHVSLFWYQQALGQGPEFLTYFQNEAQLDKSGLPSDRFFAERPEGSVSTLKIQRTQQEDSAVYLCASSLGLAAKTDTQYFGPGTRLTVL.

The chain is built from TRBV27 and TRBJ2-3; D not resolved. CDR1 MNHEY and CDR2 SMNVEV come from the germline V gene (reference sequence). Trimming shortened V by 6 bases and J by 2 bases, and 12 bases separated the two germline ends. The CDR3 is 14 residues long. CDR3 bases: TGTGCCAGCAGCCCGGCAAGGGCCACAGATACGCAGTATTTT. Its translation: CASSPARATDTQYF.

This clonotype was seen only a few times. The chain employs TRBV29-1 and TRBJ1-1; D perhaps matches TRBD1 (5 bases). The CDR3 is 14 residues long. Germline V gene sequence: CDR1 SQVTM, CDR2 ANQGSEA. The V end lost 4 bases, the J end lost 5 bases, and 17 bases lay between the germline ends. CDR3 DNA sequence: TGCAGCGTTGCCCGGGGCCCGGCTGGAACTGAAGCTTTCTTT. Amino acids: CSVARGPAGTEAFF.

V usage is TRBV29-1 and J usage is TRBJ2-1, with 9 bases aligning to TRBD2. The V gene's germline CDR1 is SQVTM and CDR2 ANQGSEA. Trimming took 6 bases from V and 10 from J; bases not matched to a gene: 10. The CDR3 extends over 13 amino acids. Here the CDR3 DNA reads TGCAGCGTCGCCGGGACTAGCAGGGGAGAGCAGTTCTTC. Residues: CSVAGTSRGEQFF.

This clonotype was observed a handful of times. The chain uses TRBV10-1 and TRBJ2-3; maybe TRBD2 (5 bases). The germline V and J ends were trimmed by 4 bases and 4 bases, with 15 bases remaining between them. The CDR3 sequence is 15 residues long. Germline-derived CDR1 and CDR2 are WNHNN and SYGVQD (reference sequence). CDR3 DNA sequence: TGCGCCAGCAGTGGAAACCGGCTAGCCTCAGATACGCAGTATTTT. Translated, it gives CASSGNRLASDTQYF.

This clonotype was detected many times. This chain uses TRBV10-1 with TRBJ2-5; 8 nucleotides align to TRBD1. CDR1 WNHNN and CDR2 SYGVQD come from the germline V gene (reference sequence). This CDR3 spans 15 amino acids. V dropped 2 bases and J dropped 5; count of bases not matched to a gene: 7. The CDR3 spells CASSEGQGLVETQYF. In nucleotides, the CDR3 is TGCGCCAGCAGTGAGGGACAGGGCCTGGTCGAGACCCAGTACTTC.

This clonotype has only a few counts. This chain connects TRBV5-1 to TRBJ2-3; D may be TRBD1 (6 bases). Germline V gene sequence: CDR1 SGHRS, CDR2 YFSETQ. This CDR3 contains 14 residues. Trimming took 4 bases from V and 6 from J, leaving 15 bases between them. CDR3 amino acids: CASSKDGTGDTQYF. CDR3 bases: TGCGCCAGCAGCAAGGACGGTACAGGGGATACGCAGTATTTT.

This clonotype was seen a handful of times. The V call is TRBV5-1, the J call TRBJ2-7; perhaps TRBD1 as D (6 bases). The germline V gene has CDR1 SGHRS and CDR2 YFSETQ. V lost 4 bases, J lost 2 bases, and 19 bases lay in between. The CDR3 extends over 16 amino acids. CDR3 coding DNA: TGCGCCAGCAGCAGCTACCCCAGGGGTTTGACCTACGAGCAGTACTTC. This codes for CASSSYPRGLTYEQYF.

The chain carries TRBV5-1 and TRBJ2-5; TRBD1 agrees at 10 bases. The CDR3 is 15 amino acids. CDR1 and CDR2 from the germline V gene are SGHRS and YFSETQ. Trimming removed 4 bases from V and 2 bases from J; junction bases left unmatched: 5. The chain's CDR3 is CASSRTGGLQETQYF. The CDR3 DNA follows: TGCGCCAGCAGCCGGACAGGGGGATTACAAGAGACCCAGTACTTC.

The chain recombines TRBV29-1 with TRBJ2-3, with no clear D. The CDR3 sequence is 14 residues long. Germline CDR1 and CDR2: SQVTM and ANQGSEA. Trimming pared 3 bases from V and 2 bases from J, leaving 12 bases between. DNA for the CDR3: TGCAGCGTTGAGATCCAACTAAACACAGATACGCAGTATTTT. This encodes CSVEIQLNTDTQYF.

This clonotype has more than one count but fewer than ten. The rearrangement links TRBV6-2 or TRBV6-3 to TRBJ2-7; no firm D call. Germline values: CDR1 MNHEY, CDR2 SVGEGT. V lost 7 bases and J 3 bases, leaving 16 bases between the germline ends. The CDR3 has 14 residues. The CDR3 DNA sequence: TGTGCCAGCAAGTTTCCAGGCATTCACTACGAGCAGTACTTC. It translates to CASKFPGIHYEQYF.

V usage is TRBV24-1 and J usage is TRBJ1-2; 11 bases fit TRBD1. The V gene end was trimmed by 7 bases and the J gene end by 6 bases; junction bases not matched to a gene: 3. Germline lookup yields CDR1 KGHDR and CDR2 SFDVKD. This CDR3 is 13 amino acids long. CDR3 coding DNA: TGTGCCACCAGAGGACAGGGGGCCAATGGCTACACCTTC. This encodes CATRGQGANGYTF.

The J gene is TRBJ2-2, the V gene TRBV21-1; the table's D call of TRBD2 was not tested on the DNA. TRBV21-1 is labeled a pseudogene. The CDR3 extends over 16 amino acids. The CDR3 region is CASRCYGREGTGELFF. The CDR3 DNA reads as TGTGCCAGCAGGTGCTATGGGCGGGAGGGCACCGGGGAGCTGTTTTTT.

The sample holds a few counts of this clonotype. The chain combines TRBV28 with TRBJ2-5, with 16 bases lining up with TRBD2. V lost 4 bases to trimming and J lost 5 bases; unmatched junction nucleotides: 7. The CDR3 contains 17 residues. The germline CDR1 and CDR2 sequences are MDHEN and SYDVKM. CDR3 nucleotides: TGTGCCAGCAGTTGGGGACAGGGACTAGCGGGGGGGGAGACCCAGTACTTC. Translated, it gives CASSWGQGLAGGETQYF.

The chain recombines TRBV12-3 or TRBV12-4 with TRBJ2-1; 9 positions agree with TRBD2. The CDR3 is made up of 14 amino acids. The junction had 3 bases not matched to a gene; V was cut back by 5 bases and J by 4 bases. The CDR3 DNA reads as TGTGCCAGCAGTGGACTAGCGAGGTACAATGAGCAGTTCTTC. Amino acids: CASSGLARYNEQFF.